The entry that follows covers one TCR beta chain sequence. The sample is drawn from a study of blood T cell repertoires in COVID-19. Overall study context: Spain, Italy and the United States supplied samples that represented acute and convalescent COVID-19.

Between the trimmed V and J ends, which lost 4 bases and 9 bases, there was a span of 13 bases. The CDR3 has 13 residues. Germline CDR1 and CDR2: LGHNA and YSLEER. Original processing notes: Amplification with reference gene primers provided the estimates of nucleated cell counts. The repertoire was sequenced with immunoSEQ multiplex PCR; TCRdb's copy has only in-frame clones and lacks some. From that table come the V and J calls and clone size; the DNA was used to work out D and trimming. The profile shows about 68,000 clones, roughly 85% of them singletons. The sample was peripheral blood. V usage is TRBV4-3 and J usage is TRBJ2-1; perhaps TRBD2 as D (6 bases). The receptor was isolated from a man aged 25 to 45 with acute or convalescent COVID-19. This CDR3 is CASSRRLDSEQFF. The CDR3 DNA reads TGCGCCAGCAGCCGTAGACTAGACTCTGAGCAGTTCTTC.